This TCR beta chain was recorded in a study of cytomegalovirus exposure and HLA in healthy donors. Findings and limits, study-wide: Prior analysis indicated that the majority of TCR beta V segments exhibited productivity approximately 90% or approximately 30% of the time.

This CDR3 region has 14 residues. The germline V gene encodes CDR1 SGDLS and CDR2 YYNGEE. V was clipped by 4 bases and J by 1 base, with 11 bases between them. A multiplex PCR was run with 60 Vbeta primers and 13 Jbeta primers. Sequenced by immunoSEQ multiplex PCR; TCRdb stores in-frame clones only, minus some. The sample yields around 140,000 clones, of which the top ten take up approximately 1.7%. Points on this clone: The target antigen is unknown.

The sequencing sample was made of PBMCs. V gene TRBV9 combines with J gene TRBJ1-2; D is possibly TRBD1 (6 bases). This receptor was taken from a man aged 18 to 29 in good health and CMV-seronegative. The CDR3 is CASSLQGGNYGYTF. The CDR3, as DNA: TGTGCCAGCAGCCTACAGGGTGGTAACTATGGCTACACCTTC.